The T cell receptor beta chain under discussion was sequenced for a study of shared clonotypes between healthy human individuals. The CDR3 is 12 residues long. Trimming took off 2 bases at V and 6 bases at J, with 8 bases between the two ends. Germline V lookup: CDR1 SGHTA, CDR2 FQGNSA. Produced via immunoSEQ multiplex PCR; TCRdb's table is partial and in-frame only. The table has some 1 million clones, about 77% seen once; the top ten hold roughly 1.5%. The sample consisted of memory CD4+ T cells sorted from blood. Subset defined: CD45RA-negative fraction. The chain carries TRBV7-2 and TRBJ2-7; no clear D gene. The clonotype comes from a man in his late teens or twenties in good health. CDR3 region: CASSLSLREQYF. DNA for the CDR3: TGTGCCAGCAGCTTAAGCCTCCGCGAGCAGTACTTC.